The 4 T cell receptor beta chains given below trace back to one sample, sequenced in a study of T cell responses to AZD1222 COVID-19 vaccine. The repertoire was sequenced with immunoSEQ multiplex PCR; TCRdb's copy has only in-frame clones and lacks some. The sample holds roughly 140,000 clones, 85% to 90% seen once. Sequenced here: peripheral blood, sampled on day 0 of AZD1222 vaccination. These receptors originate from an adult in good health.

V gene TRBV6-5 combines with J gene TRBJ2-7; 7 nucleotides match TRBD1. This CDR3 spans 13 amino acids. The V segment lost 6 bases and the J segment 3 bases; nucleotides outside the gene matches: 5. CDR1 is MNHEY, CDR2 SVGAGI, per germline. CDR3 residues: CASRVGTDYEQYF. The CDR3, as DNA: TGTGCCAGCAGGGTCGGGACAGACTACGAGCAGTACTTC.

In this sample, this clone turned up once. V gene TRBV6-5 combines with J gene TRBJ1-4; D is undetermined. The CDR3 sequence is 11 residues long. Germline lookup yields CDR1 MNHEY and CDR2 SVGAGI. Trimming cost V 6 bases and J 7 bases, with 6 bases left between them. The CDR3 DNA reads as TGTGCCAGCAGGACGGGTGAAAAACTGTTTTTT. Translation: CASRTGEKLFF.

There are a few counts of this clone. The chain has TRBV28 and TRBJ1-2; D not certain. V was shortened by 10 bases and J by 0 bases, with 15 bases between the two germline ends. The germline CDR1 and CDR2 sequences are MDHEN and SYDVKM. The CDR3 length is 14 residues. The CDR3, as DNA: TGTGCCATCGGCCTCGTTTCAGCTAACTATGGCTACACCTTC. It is translated as CAIGLVSANYGYTF.

V gene TRBV27 combines with J gene TRBJ2-2; D remains ambiguous. The CDR3 runs to 13 residues. V lost 0 bases and J lost 7, with 6 bases in between. Looked up from germline, CDR1 is MNHEY and CDR2 is SMNVEV (reference sequence). CDR3 DNA: TGTGCCAGCAGTTTATCAGGGATCGGGGAGCTGTTTTTT. It translates to CASSLSGIGELFF.